This TCR beta chain appears in the sequencing data of a study of blood T cell repertoires in COVID-19. About the research overall: COVID-19 samples from acute and convalescent phases originated in the United States, Italy and Spain. T cells, B-cell-depleted T cells, or PBMCs provided the cDNA or gDNA that served as material.

In the original workflow: Cell counts per sample came from amplifying reference gene primers. Profiling relied on immunoSEQ multiplex PCR, and the TCRdb table lists in-frame clones only, not all of them. V and J calls and clone size follow that table, whereas D and trimming were derived from the DNA. Counted here are approximately 100,000 clones, roughly 80% occurring once; the ten biggest clones make up approximately 12%. The germline CDR1 and CDR2 sequences are ENHRY and SYGVKD. Trimming took 6 bases from V and 5 from J; bases not matched to a gene: 3. This CDR3 is 14 amino acids long. The source material was peripheral blood. The receptor was isolated from a woman aged 80 or older with acute or convalescent COVID-19. The V and J genes are TRBV10-3 and TRBJ2-2; 10 nucleotides match TRBD1. The CDR3 loop is CAISRGQGTGELFF. The CDR3 nucleotides read TGTGCCATCAGCCGGGGACAGGGGACCGGGGAGCTGTTTTTT.